The 3 T cell receptor beta chains below all came from one sample that was sequenced in a study of shared clonotypes between healthy human individuals. The data were produced by immunoSEQ multiplex PCR, yet TCRdb's version contains in-frame clones alone and is incomplete. The sample lists fewer than 700,000 clones; around 96% were seen once. It was CD45RO-negative cells, positively selected for CCR7, that made up naive CD8 cells, with terminally differentiated effector memory CD45RA+ cells excluded. The source material was naive CD8+ T cells sorted from blood. All receptors come from a woman aged 25 to 39 in good health.

The chain links TRBV27 to TRBJ2-1; no reliable D call. The germline V gene encodes CDR1 MNHEY and CDR2 SMNVEV (reference sequence). The V end was cut by 2 bases, the J end by 10 bases, with 15 bases between. The CDR3 runs 14 residues. The chain's CDR3 is CASSLGSGFNEQFF. In DNA form, the CDR3 reads TGTGCCAGCAGTTTAGGTAGTGGGTTCAACGAGCAGTTCTTC.

The chain combines TRBV9 with TRBJ2-5; 7 positions agree with TRBD1. In germline, CDR1 is SGDLS, CDR2 YYNGEE. The CDR3 covers 14 residues. Trimming removed 3 bases from V and 2 bases from J; junction bases left unmatched: 4. The CDR3 reads CASSAGDSQETQYF. For the CDR3, the DNA is TGTGCCAGCAGCGCCGGGGACAGTCAAGAGACCCAGTACTTC.

The rearrangement uses TRBV7-3 and TRBJ2-3; tentatively, D is TRBD1 (5 bases). Germline loops: CDR1 SGHTA, CDR2 FQGTGA. CDR3 length equals 18 residues. Trimming cost V 2 bases and J 2 bases, with 20 bases left between them. The CDR3 is CASSLVFIGAGPTDTQYF. Written as DNA, the CDR3 is TGTGCCAGCAGCTTAGTATTTATTGGGGCAGGCCCCACAGATACGCAGTATTTT.